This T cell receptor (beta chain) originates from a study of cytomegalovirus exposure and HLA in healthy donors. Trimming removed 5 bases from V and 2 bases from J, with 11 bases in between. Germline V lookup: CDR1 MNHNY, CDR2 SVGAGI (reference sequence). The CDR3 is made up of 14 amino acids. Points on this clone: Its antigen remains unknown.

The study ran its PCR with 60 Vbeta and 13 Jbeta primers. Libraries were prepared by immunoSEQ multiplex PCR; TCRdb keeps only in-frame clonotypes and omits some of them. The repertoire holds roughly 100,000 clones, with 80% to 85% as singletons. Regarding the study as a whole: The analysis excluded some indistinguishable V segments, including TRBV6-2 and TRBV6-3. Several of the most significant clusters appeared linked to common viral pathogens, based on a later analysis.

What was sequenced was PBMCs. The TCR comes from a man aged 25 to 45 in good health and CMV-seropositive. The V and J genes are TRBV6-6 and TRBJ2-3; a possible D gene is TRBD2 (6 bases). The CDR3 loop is CASSRLVNTDTQYF. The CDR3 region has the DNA TGTGCCAGCAGTCGACTAGTCAACACAGATACGCAGTATTTT.